Described below is a single T cell receptor (beta chain) sequence and its context. CDR1 is LNHNV and CDR2 is YYDKDF in the germline V gene (reference sequence). The CDR3 spans 14 residues. Trimming left V 5 bases short and J 2 bases short, with 10 bases between. This record comes from a study of blood T cell repertoires in COVID-19. Study-wide context: Samples of COVID-19 (acute and convalescent) were obtained from the United States, Italy and Spain.

Participants' own reports of clinical history determined their cohort assignment. Per the study methods: Reference gene primer amplification gave estimated nucleated cell counts. Only in-frame clones appear in the TCRdb table, and some are missing; sequencing was by immunoSEQ multiplex PCR. V and J calls and clone size come straight from that table; D and trimming were deduced from the DNA. This table has 150,000 to 200,000 clones, less than 85% appearing once. This rearrangement joins TRBV15 to TRBJ1-5, with D possibly being TRBD1 (5 bases). The source of this sequence is a man aged 45-65 years who had recovered from COVID-19. Sequencing input: PBMCs or T cells enriched from blood (not recorded which). The CDR3 DNA sequence: TGTGCCACCAGCGTTGTCAGGGGCAATCAGCCCCAGCATTTT. It is translated as CATSVVRGNQPQHF. Full variable domain (rest looked up from reference TRBV15 and TRBJ1-5): DAMVIQNPRYQVTQFGKPVTLSCSQTLNHNVMYWYQQKSSQAPKLLFHYYDKDFNNEADTPDNFQSRRPNTSFCFLDIRSPGLGDTAMYLCATSVVRGNQPQHFGDGTRLSIL.